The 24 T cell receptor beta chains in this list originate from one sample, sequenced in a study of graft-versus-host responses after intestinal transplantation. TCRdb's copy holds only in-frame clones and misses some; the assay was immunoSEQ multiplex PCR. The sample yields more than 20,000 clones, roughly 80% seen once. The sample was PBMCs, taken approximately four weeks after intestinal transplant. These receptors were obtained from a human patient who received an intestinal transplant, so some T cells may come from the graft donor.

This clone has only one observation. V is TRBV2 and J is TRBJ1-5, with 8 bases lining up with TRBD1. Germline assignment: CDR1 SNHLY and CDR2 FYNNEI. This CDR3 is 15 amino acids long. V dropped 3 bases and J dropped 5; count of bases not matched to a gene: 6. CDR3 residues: CASSEGRQGYQPQHF. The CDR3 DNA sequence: TGTGCCAGCAGTGAGGGGAGACAGGGGTATCAGCCCCAGCATTTT.

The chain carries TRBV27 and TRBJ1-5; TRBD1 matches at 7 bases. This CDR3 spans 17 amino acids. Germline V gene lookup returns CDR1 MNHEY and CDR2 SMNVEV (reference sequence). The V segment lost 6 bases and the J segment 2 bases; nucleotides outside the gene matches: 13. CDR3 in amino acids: CASSRGRGEKGNQPQHF. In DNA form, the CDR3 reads TGTGCCAGCAGCCGGGGCAGGGGGGAGAAGGGCAATCAGCCCCAGCATTTT.

The CDR3 sequence: CASSSQGLGTGELFF. The CDR3, as DNA: TGTGCCAGCAGCTCGCAGGGGTTGGGCACCGGGGAGCTGTTTTTT. The chain employs TRBV5-4 and TRBJ2-2; the D gene is possibly TRBD1 (6 bases). The CDR3 spans 15 residues. V was cut by 3 bases and J by 4 bases, with 13 bases left in between. Per germline, CDR1 SGHNT and CDR2 YYREEE (reference sequence).

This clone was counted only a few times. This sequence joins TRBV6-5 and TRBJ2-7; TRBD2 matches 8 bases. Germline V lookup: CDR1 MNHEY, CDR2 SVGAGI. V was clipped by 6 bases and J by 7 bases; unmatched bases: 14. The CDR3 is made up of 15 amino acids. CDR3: CASSLPGGGRREQYF. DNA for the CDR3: TGTGCCAGCAGCCTCCCGGGCGGGGGGCGACGGGAGCAGTACTTC.

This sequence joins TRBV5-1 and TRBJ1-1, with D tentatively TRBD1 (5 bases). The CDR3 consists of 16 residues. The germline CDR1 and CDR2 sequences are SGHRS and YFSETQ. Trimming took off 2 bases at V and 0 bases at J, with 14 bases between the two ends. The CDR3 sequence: CASSFVGTEVNTEAFF. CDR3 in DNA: TGCGCCAGCAGCTTTGTCGGGACGGAAGTGAACACTGAAGCTTTCTTT.

The CDR3 nucleotides are TGTGCCAGCAGTGAGGGACAGCGGGCAGGTGGCATTCAGTACTTC. Translated, it gives CASSEGQRAGGIQYF. V and J are TRBV2 and TRBJ2-4, with D tentatively TRBD1 (7 bases). This CDR3 is built from 15 residues. V was clipped by 3 bases and J by 9 bases, with 18 bases between them. Per germline, CDR1 SNHLY and CDR2 FYNNEI.

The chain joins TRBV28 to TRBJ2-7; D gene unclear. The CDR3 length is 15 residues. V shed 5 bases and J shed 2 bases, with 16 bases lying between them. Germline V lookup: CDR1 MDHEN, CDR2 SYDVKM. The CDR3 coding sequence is TGTGCCAGCAGTCCAGCACGCCTGGGTGCCTACGAGCAGTACTTC. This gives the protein CASSPARLGAYEQYF.

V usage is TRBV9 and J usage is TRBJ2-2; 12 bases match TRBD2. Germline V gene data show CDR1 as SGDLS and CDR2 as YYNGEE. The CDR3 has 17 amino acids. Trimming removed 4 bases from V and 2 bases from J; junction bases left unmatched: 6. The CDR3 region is CASSPRLAGANTGELFF. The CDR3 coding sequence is TGTGCCAGCAGCCCAAGACTAGCGGGAGCCAACACCGGGGAGCTGTTTTTT.

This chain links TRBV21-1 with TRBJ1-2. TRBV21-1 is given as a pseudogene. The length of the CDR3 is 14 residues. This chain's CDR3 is CASSKVGGSYGYTF. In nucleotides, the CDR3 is TGTGCCAGCAGCAAAGTAGGTGGGAGCTATGGCTACACCTTC.

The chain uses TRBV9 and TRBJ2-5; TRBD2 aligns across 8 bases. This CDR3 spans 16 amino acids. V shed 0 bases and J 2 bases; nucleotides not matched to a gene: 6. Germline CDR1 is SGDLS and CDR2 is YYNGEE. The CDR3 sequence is CASSVGPAGEQETQYF. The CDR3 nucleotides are TGTGCCAGCAGCGTAGGGCCAGCGGGGGAACAAGAGACCCAGTACTTC.

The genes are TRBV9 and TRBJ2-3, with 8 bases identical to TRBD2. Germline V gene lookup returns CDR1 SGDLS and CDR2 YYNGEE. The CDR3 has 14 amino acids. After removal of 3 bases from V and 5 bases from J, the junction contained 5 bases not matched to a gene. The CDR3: CASSDGGAGDTQYF. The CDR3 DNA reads TGTGCCAGCAGCGACGGGGGGGCCGGAGATACGCAGTATTTT.

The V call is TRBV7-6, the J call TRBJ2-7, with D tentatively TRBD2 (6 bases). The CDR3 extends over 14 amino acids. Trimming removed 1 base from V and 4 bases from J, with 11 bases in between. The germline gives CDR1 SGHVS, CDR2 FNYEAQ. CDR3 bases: TGTGCCAGCAGCTTAGGGGGGACTGATTACGAGCAGTACTTC. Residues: CASSLGGTDYEQYF.

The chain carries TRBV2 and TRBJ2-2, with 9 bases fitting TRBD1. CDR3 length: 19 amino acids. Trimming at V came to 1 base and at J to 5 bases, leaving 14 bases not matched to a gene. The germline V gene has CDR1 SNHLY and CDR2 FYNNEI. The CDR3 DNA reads TGTGCCAGCAGTGAAGAGATGGATGGAGACAGGGGGTGGACCGGGGAGCTGTTTTTT. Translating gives CASSEEMDGDRGWTGELFF.

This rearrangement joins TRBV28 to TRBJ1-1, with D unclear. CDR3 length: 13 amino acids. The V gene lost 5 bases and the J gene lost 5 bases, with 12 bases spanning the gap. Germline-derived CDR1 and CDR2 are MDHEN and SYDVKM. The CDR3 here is CASSTDLGTEAFF. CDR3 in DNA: TGTGCCAGCAGTACCGACCTGGGGACTGAAGCTTTCTTT.

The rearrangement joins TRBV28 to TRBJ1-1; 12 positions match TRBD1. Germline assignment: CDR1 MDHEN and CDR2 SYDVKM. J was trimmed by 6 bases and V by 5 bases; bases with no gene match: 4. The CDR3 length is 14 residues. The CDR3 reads CASSRDRGLPEAFF. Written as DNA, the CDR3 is TGTGCCAGCAGTCGGGACAGGGGGCTCCCTGAAGCTTTCTTT.

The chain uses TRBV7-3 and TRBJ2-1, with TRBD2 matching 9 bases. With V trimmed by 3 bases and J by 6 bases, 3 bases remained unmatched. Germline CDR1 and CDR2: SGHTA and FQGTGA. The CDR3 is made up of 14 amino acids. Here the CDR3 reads CASSLAGGPNEQFF. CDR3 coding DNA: TGTGCCAGCAGCTTGGCGGGAGGGCCCAATGAGCAGTTCTTC. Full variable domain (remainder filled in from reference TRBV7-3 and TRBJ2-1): GAGVSQTPSNKVTEKGKYVELRCDPISGHTALYWYRQSLGQGPEFLIYFQGTGAADDSGLPNDRFFAVRPEGSVSTLKIQRTERGDSAVYLCASSLAGGPNEQFFGPGTRLTVL.

DNA for the CDR3: TGTGCCAGCAGCGTAACGCCAGGGGGGGTCAATGAGCAGTTCTTC. Its translation: CASSVTPGGVNEQFF. The V call is TRBV9, the J call TRBJ2-1; perhaps D is TRBD1 or TRBD2 (7 bases each). V gave up 1 base and J gave up 6 bases, with 14 bases separating them. Germline lookup yields CDR1 SGDLS and CDR2 YYNGEE. The CDR3 consists of 15 residues.

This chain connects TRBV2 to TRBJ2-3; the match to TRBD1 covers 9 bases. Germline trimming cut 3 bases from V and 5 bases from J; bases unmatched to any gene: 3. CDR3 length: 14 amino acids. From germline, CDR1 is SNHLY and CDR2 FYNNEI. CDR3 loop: CASSDDRGKDTQYF. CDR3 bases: TGTGCCAGCAGTGATGACAGGGGGAAAGATACGCAGTATTTT.

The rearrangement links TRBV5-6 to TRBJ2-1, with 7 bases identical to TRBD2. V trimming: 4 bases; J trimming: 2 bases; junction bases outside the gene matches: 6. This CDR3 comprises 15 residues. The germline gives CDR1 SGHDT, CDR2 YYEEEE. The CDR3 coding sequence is TGTGCCAGCAGCCCACGGGACTACCCCTACAATGAGCAGTTCTTC. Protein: CASSPRDYPYNEQFF.

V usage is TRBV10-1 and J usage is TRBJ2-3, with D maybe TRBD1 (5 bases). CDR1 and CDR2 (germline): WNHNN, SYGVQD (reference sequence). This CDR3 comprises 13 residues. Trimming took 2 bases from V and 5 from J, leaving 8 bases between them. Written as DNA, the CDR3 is TGCGCCAGCAGTGAGGGGGCGGAAGATACGCAGTATTTT. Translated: CASSEGAEDTQYF.

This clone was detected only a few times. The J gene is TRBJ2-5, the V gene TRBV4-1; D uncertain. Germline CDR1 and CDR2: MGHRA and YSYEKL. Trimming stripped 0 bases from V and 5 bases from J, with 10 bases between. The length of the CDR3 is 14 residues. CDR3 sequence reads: CASSQEVVWETQYF. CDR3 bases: TGCGCCAGCAGCCAAGAGGTGGTCTGGGAGACCCAGTACTTC.

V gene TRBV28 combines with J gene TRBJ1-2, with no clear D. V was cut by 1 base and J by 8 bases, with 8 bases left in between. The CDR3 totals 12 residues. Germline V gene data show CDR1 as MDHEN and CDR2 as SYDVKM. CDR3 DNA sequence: TGTGCCAGCAGTTTATCGACGGAGGGCTACACCTTC. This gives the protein CASSLSTEGYTF.

The CDR3 coding sequence is TGTGCCAGCAGTTTACGAGGAAGGGTATCCCCTAACTACGAGCAGTACTTC. Translated, it gives CASSLRGRVSPNYEQYF. The chain carries TRBV28 and TRBJ2-7; D remains ambiguous. The ends were cut back, 2 bases at V and 3 bases at J, with 20 bases in the middle. The CDR3 contains 17 residues. CDR1 is MDHEN, CDR2 SYDVKM, per germline.

CDR3 nucleotides: TGTGCCAGCAGTTACTCCGGGCTCCACAGCGAGGAGACCCAGTACTTC. Amino acids: CASSYSGLHSEETQYF. The chain links TRBV6-6 to TRBJ2-5, with no clear D. CDR3 length equals 16 residues. The germline V and J ends were trimmed by 0 bases and 5 bases, with 16 bases remaining between them. Germline loops: CDR1 MNHNY, CDR2 SVGAGI (reference sequence).